Reported below is one T cell receptor beta chain. This entry comes from a study of blood T cell repertoires in COVID-19. For the study at large: The origin of the acute and convalescent COVID-19 samples was the United States, Italy and Spain. In each case, the material was cDNA or gDNA derived from T cells, B-cell-depleted T cells, or PBMCs.

The participants were between roughly 18 and 89 years old and came from some 23 US areas. This CDR3 spans 14 amino acids. The V gene lost 10 bases and the J gene lost 2 bases, with 16 bases spanning the gap. Germline V gene sequence: CDR1 LNHDA, CDR2 SQIVND (reference sequence). TCRdb keeps only in-frame clones here, not all; method: immunoSEQ multiplex PCR. The sample yields approximately 160,000 clones, 70% to 90% seen once. The material sequenced was PBMCs or T cells enriched from blood (not recorded which). This chain uses TRBV19 with TRBJ2-3; no clear D. This clonotype was obtained from a woman aged 50 to 65 who had recovered from COVID-19. The CDR3 nucleotides read TGTGCCACCAAGCTCGGGTCGTACACAGATACGCAGTATTTT. Protein: CATKLGSYTDTQYF.